This T cell receptor beta chain derives from a study of blood T cell repertoires in COVID-19. At the level of the study: Samples of COVID-19 (acute and convalescent) were obtained from the United States, Italy and Spain.

Using immunoSEQ multiplex PCR, the repertoire was profiled, and TCRdb retains in-frame clones only, with some absent. The sample has around 54,000 clones, 89% seen once. Looked up from germline, CDR1 is KGHDR and CDR2 is SFDVKD. V dropped 10 bases and J dropped 10 bases, with 28 bases sitting between them. The CDR3 is 16 amino acids. The rearrangement links TRBV24-1 to TRBJ2-1; D is possibly TRBD2 (6 bases). This TCR came from a human donor in a cohort sampled during active COVID-19. Sequencing was carried out using peripheral blood. The CDR3 sequence is CATSPPGLQTRVEQFF. DNA of the CDR3: TGTGCCACAAGCCCTCCGGGACTCCAAACGCGGGTAGAGCAGTTCTTC.